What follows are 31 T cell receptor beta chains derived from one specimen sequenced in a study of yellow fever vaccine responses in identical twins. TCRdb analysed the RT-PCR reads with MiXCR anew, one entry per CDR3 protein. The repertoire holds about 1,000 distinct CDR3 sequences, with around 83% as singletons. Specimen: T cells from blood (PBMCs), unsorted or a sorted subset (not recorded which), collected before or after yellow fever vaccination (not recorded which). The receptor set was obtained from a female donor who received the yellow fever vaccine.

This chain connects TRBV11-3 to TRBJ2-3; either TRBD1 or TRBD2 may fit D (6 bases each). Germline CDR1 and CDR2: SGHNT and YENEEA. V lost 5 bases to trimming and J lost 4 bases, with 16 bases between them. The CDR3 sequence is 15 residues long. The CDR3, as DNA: TGTGCCAGCAGCCCTCCCTCCGGGGGCCCAGATACGCAGTATTTT. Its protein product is CASSPPSGGPDTQYF.

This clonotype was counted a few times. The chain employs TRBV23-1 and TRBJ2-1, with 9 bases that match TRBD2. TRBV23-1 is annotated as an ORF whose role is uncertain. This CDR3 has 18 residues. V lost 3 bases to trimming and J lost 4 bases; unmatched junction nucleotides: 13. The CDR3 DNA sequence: TGCGCCAGCAGTCAGACTAGCGGTCCGGCTTCGGTTTACAATGAGCAGTTCTTC. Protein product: CASSQTSGPASVYNEQFF.

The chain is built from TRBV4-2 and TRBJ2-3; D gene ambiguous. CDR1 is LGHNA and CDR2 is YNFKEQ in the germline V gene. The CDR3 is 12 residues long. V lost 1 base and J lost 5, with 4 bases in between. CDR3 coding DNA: TGTGCCAGCAGCCAAGCGGGAGATACGCAGTATTTT. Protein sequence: CASSQAGDTQYF.

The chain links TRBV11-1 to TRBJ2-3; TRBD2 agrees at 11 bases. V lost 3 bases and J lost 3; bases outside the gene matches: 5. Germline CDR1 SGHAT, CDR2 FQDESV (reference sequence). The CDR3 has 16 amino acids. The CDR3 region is CASSFSGTSGTDTQYF. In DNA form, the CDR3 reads TGTGCCAGCAGCTTTTCCGGGACTAGCGGTACAGATACGCAGTATTTT.

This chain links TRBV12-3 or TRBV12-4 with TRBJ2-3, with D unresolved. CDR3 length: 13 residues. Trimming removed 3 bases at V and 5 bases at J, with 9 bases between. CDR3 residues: CASSLDLRDTQYF. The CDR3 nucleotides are TGTGCCAGCAGTTTGGACCTGAGAGATACGCAGTATTTT.

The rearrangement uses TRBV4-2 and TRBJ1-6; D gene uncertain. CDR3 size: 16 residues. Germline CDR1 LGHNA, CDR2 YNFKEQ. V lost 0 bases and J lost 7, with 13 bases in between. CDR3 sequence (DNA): TGTGCCAGCAGCCAAGATCTGGGCAGCCGCAATTCACCCCTCCACTTT. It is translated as CASSQDLGSRNSPLHF.

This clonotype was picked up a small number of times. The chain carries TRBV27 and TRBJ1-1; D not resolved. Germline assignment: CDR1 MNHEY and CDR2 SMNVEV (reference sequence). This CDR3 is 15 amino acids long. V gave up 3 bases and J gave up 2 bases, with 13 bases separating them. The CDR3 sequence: CASSFRVDINTEAFF. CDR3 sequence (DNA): TGTGCCAGCAGTTTCCGGGTCGACATAAACACTGAAGCTTTCTTT.

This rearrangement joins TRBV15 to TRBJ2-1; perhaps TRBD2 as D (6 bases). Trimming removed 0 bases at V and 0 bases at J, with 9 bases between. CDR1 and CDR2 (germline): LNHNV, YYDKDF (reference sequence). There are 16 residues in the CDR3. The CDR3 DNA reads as TGTGCCACCAGCAGAGATGGGGACTCCTCCTACAATGAGCAGTTCTTC. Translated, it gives CATSRDGDSSYNEQFF.

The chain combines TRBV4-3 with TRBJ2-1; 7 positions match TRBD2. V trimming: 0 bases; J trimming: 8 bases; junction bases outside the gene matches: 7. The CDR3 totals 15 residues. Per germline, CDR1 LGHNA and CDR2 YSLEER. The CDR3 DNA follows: TGCGCCAGCAGCCAAGATTACGGGGGGAGTGATGAGCAGTTCTTC. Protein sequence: CASSQDYGGSDEQFF.

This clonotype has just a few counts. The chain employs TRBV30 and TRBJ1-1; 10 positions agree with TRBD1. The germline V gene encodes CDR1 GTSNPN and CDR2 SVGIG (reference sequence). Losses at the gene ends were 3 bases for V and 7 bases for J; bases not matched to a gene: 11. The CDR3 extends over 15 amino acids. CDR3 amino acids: CAWSGRGQGENEAFF. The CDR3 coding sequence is TGTGCCTGGAGCGGTAGAGGACAGGGGGAGAATGAAGCTTTCTTT.

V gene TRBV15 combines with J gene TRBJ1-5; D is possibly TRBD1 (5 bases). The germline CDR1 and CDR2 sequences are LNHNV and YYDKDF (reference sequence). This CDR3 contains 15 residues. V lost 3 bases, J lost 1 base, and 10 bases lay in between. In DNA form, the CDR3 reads TGTGCCACCAGCAGCGGGACCTACAGCAATCAGCCCCAGCATTTT. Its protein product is CATSSGTYSNQPQHF.

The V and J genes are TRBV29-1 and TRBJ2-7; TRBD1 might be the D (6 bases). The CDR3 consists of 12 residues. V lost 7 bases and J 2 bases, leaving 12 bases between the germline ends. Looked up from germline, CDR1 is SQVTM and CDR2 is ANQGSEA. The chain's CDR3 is CSAAGTPYEQYF. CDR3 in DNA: TGCAGCGCGGCAGGGACACCCTACGAGCAGTACTTC.

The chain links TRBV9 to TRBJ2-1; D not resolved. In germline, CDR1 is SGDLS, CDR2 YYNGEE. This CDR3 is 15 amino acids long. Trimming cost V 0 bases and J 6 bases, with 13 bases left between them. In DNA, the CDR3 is TGTGCCAGCAGCGTAGAAGGGTCTCATAGCAATGAGCAGTTCTTC. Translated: CASSVEGSHSNEQFF.

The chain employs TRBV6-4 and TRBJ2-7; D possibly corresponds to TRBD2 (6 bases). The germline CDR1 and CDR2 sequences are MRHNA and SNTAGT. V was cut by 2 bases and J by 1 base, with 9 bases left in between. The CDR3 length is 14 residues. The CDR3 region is CASSDGAGSYEQYF. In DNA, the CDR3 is TGTGCCAGCAGTGACGGTGCGGGGTCCTACGAGCAGTACTTC.

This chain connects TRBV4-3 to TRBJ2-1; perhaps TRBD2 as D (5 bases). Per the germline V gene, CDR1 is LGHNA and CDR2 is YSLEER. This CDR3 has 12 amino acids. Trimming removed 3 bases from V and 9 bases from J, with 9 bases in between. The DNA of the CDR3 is TGCGCCAGCAGCCACTCTGAGGGTGAGCAGTTCTTC. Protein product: CASSHSEGEQFF.

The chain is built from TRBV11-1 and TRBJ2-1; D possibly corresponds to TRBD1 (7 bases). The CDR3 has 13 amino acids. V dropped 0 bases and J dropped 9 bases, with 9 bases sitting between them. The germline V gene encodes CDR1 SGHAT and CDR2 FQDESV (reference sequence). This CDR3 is CASSLAQGGEQFF. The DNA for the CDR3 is TGTGCCAGCAGCTTAGCGCAGGGGGGTGAGCAGTTCTTC.

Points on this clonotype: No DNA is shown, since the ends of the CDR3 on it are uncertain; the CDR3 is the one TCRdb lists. CDR3 protein: CASRAVGGGALEV. The J gene is TRBJ2-7, the V gene TRBV7-6; the DNA was not compared with TRBD1, the D call given in the table. The CDR3 comprises 13 residues, both ends counted. Germline V lookup: CDR1 SGHVS, CDR2 FNYEAQ.

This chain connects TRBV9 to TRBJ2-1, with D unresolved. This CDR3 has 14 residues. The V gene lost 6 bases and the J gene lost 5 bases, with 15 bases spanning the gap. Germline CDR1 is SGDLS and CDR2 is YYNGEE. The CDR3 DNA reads TGTGCCAGCAACGAGGACCGGGCTAACAATGAGCAGTTCTTC. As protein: CASNEDRANNEQFF.

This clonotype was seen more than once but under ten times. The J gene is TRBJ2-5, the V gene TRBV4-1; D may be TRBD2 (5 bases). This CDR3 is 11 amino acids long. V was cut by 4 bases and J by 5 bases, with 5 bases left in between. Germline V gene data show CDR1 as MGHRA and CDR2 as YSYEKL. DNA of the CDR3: TGCGCCAGCAGCCCGGGGGAGACCCAGTACTTC. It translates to CASSPGETQYF.

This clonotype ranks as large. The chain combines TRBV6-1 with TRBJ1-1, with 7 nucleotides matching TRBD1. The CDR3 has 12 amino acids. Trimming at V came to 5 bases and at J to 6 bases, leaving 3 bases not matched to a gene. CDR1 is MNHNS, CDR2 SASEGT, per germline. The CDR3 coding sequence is TGTGCCAGCAGTCCCGACAGGGCTGAAGCTTTCTTT. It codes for CASSPDRAEAFF.

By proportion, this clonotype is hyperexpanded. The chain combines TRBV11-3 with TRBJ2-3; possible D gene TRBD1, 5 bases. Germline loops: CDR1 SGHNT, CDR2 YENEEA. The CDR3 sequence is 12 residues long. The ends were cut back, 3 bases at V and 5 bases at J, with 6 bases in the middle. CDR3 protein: CASSLQGDTQYF. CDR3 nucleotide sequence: TGTGCCAGCAGCTTGCAGGGAGATACGCAGTATTTT. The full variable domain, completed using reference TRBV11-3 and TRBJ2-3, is EAGVVQSPRYKIIEKKQPVAFWCNPISGHNTLYWYLQNLGQGPELLIRYENEEAVDDSQLPKDRFSAERLKGVDSTLKIQPAELGDSAVYLCASSLQGDTQYFGPGTRLTVL.

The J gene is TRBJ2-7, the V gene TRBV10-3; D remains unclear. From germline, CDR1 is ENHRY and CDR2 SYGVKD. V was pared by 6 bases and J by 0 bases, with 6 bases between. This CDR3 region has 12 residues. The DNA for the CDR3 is TGTGCCATCAGCGCAAGCTCCTACGAGCAGTACGTC. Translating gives CAISASSYEQYV.

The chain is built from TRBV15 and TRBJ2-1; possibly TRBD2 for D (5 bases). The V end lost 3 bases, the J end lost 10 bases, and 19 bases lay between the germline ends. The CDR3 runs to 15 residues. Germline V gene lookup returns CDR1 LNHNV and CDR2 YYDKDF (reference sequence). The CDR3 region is CATSRQSGSPEEQFF. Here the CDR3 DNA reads TGTGCCACCAGCAGGCAAAGCGGCTCCCCGGAGGAGCAGTTCTTC. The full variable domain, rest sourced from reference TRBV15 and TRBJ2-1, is DAMVIQNPRYQVTQFGKPVTLSCSQTLNHNVMYWYQQKSSQAPKLLFHYYDKDFNNEADTPDNFQSRRPNTSFCFLDIRSPGLGDTAMYLCATSRQSGSPEEQFFGPGTRLTVL.

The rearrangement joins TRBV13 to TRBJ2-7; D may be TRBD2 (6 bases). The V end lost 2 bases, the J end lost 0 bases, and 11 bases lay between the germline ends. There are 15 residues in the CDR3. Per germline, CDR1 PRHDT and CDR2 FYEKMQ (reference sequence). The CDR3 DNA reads TGTGCCAGCAGCTTAATCGGGACTGGCTCCTACGAGCAGTACTTC. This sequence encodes CASSLIGTGSYEQYF.

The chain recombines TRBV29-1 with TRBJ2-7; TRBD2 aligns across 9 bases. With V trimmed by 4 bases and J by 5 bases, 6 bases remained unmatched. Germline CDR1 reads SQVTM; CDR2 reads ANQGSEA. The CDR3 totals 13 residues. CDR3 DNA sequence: TGCAGCGTTGTACTAGCGGGTATCAACGAGCAGTACTTC. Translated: CSVVLAGINEQYF.

The CDR3 region is CASSLEASNTEAFF. The CDR3 DNA reads TGTGCCAGCAGCTTAGAGGCCTCGAACACTGAAGCTTTCTTT. The chain links TRBV7-6 to TRBJ1-1; D uncertain. The germline CDR1 and CDR2 sequences are SGHVS and FNYEAQ. Trimming pared 1 base from V and 1 base from J, leaving 7 bases between. The CDR3 extends over 14 amino acids.

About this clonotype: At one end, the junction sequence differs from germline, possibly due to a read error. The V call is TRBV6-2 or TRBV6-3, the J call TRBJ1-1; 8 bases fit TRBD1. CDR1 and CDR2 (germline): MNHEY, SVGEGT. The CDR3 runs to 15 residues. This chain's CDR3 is CASSYSTGGGTEAFF. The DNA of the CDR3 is TGTGCCAGCAGTTACAGCACAGGGGGGGGCACTGAAGCTTTTTTT.

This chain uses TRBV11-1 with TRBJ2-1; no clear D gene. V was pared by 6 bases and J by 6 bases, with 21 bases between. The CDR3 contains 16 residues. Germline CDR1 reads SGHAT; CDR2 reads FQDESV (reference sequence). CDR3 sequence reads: CASRPPRATGSNEQFF. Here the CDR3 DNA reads TGTGCCAGCAGACCCCCAAGGGCAACCGGATCCAATGAGCAGTTCTTC.

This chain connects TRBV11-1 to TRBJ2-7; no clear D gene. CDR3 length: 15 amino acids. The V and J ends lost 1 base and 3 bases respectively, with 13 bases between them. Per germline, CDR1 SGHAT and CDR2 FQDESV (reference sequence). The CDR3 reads CASSLDAQFFYEQYF. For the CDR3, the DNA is TGTGCCAGCAGCTTAGATGCACAGTTTTTCTACGAGCAGTACTTC.

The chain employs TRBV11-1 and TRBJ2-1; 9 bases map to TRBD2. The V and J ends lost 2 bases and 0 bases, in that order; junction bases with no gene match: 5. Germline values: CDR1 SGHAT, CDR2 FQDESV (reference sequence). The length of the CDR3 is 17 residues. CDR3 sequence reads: CASSLRRLADSYNEQFF. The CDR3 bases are TGTGCCAGCAGCTTAAGGCGACTAGCGGACTCCTACAATGAGCAGTTCTTC.

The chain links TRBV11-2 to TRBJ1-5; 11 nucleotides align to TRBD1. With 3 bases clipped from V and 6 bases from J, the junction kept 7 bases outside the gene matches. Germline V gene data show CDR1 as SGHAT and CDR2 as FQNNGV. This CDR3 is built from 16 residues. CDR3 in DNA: TGTGCCAGCAGCTTTTCAGGACAGGGGGCGTTTCAGCCCCAGCATTTT. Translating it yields CASSFSGQGAFQPQHF.